This paragraph reports one T cell receptor beta chain. Its antigen is not identified. Clones were read by immunoSEQ multiplex PCR, and TCRdb kept only the in-frame ones, dropping some. This sample has under 150,000 clones; around 86% occur once, and the top ten carry around 5%. The ends were cut back, 4 bases at V and 4 bases at J, with 17 bases in the middle. This CDR3 spans 15 amino acids. Per the germline V gene, CDR1 is SGHRS and CDR2 is YFSETQ. The record originates from a study of Ad26.COV2.S vaccination and SARS-CoV-2 variants. Whole-study results and caveats: Responses of spike-specific T cells (both CD8+ and CD4+) reportedly showed substantial breadth after vaccination.

Sequenced material: peripheral blood, taken after recovery from COVID-19. The clonotype comes from a human donor who had recovered from COVID-19. The genes are TRBV5-1 and TRBJ1-1, with D possibly being TRBD1 (6 bases). Written as DNA, the CDR3 is TGCGCCAGCAGCGGTACAGGGTATTTGGGCACTGAAGCTTTCTTT. Its protein is CASSGTGYLGTEAFF. Looking up the rest from reference TRBV5-1 and TRBJ1-1 gives the full variable domain: KAGVTQTPRYLIKTRGQQVTLSCSPISGHRSVSWYQQTPGQGLQFLFEYFSETQRNKGNFPGRFSGRQFSNSRSEMNVSTLELGDSALYLCASSGTGYLGTEAFFGQGTRLTVV.